These 11 T cell receptor beta chains came from one sample sequenced in a study of blood T cell repertoires in COVID-19. Only in-frame clones appear in the TCRdb table, and some are missing; sequencing was by immunoSEQ multiplex PCR. Among approximately 150,000 clones listed, roughly 86% were seen once. Source material: peripheral blood. The receptors come from a human donor with acute or convalescent COVID-19. The donor label of this sample is uncertain.

V usage is TRBV10-3 and J usage is TRBJ1-2; a weak D match, TRBD1 (5 bases). The V gene's germline CDR1 is ENHRY and CDR2 SYGVKD. V was cut by 0 bases and J by 4 bases, with 12 bases left in between. The CDR3 is 15 amino acids. The CDR3 DNA is TGTGCCATCAGTGAGTCGAAGGGGTTCGGCTATGGCTACACCTTC. Translating gives CAISESKGFGYGYTF.

The rearrangement links TRBV2 to TRBJ1-4; 11 bases are shared with TRBD1. Germline values: CDR1 SNHLY, CDR2 FYNNEI. V lost 5 bases, J lost 7 bases, and 9 bases stayed unmatched. The CDR3 loop spans 16 amino acids. CDR3 in DNA: TGTGCCAGCAGTCCCGGGTTCGGGACAGGGGGTGAAAAACTGTTTTTT. It encodes CASSPGFGTGGEKLFF.

V usage is TRBV9 and J usage is TRBJ1-1, with TRBD1 as a possible D gene (6 bases). Germline loops: CDR1 SGDLS, CDR2 YYNGEE. This CDR3 comprises 14 residues. Trimming removed 4 bases from V and 7 bases from J, with 17 bases in between. CDR3: CASSPPGTTNEAFF. The CDR3 coding sequence is TGTGCCAGCAGCCCGCCCGGGACAACCAATGAAGCTTTCTTT.

A single count supports this clone. This chain connects TRBV11-2 to TRBJ1-1; D perhaps matches TRBD1 (5 bases). The CDR3 has 13 amino acids. V was clipped by 1 base and J by 8 bases, with 11 bases between them. Germline CDR1 SGHAT, CDR2 FQNNGV. The CDR3 DNA reads as TGTGCCAGCAGCTTAGCAGGGAGCGGGGAAGCTTTCTTT. Translated: CASSLAGSGEAFF.

The table lists this clone with a count of one. The rearrangement links TRBV6-1 to TRBJ1-1; unclear D gene. The CDR3 loop spans 13 amino acids. Trimming cost V 3 bases and J 6 bases, with 11 bases left between them. The germline V gene has CDR1 MNHNS and CDR2 SASEGT. This CDR3 reads CASSDRQGSEAFF. For the CDR3, the DNA is TGTGCCAGCAGTGACAGGCAAGGTTCTGAAGCTTTCTTT.

The rearrangement links TRBV29-1 to TRBJ1-2; D not resolved. V shed 4 bases and J shed 4 bases, with 10 bases lying between them. CDR1 is SQVTM, CDR2 ANQGSEA, per germline. There are 12 residues in the CDR3. The CDR3 DNA follows: TGCAGCGTTGGTGAGGGATCCTATGGCTACACCTTC. This sequence encodes CSVGEGSYGYTF.

The chain joins TRBV3-1 (or the pseudogene TRBV3-2) to TRBJ1-5, with D tentatively TRBD1 (5 bases). Trimming cost V 1 base and J 0 bases, with 13 bases left between them. Germline V CDR1 and CDR2: LGHDT, YNNKEL (reference sequence). CDR3 size: 17 residues. This CDR3 reads CASSQGSRVYSNQPQHF. CDR3 DNA: TGTGCCAGCAGCCAAGGTTCCAGGGTTTATAGCAATCAGCCCCAGCATTTT.

V usage is TRBV10-3 and J usage is TRBJ1-3, with D possibly matching TRBD1 (6 bases). Germline CDR1 is ENHRY and CDR2 is SYGVKD. CDR3 length: 15 amino acids. Trimming stripped 6 bases from V and 0 bases from J, with 12 bases between. CDR3 sequence: CAIRGDISSGNTIYF. The CDR3 nucleotides read TGTGCCATCAGGGGGGACATATCCTCTGGAAACACCATATATTTT.

This clone was observed a few times. The chain combines TRBV5-1 with TRBJ1-2, with D possibly TRBD1 on 6 matching bases. The CDR3 contains 15 residues. CDR1 and CDR2 from the germline V gene are SGHRS and YFSETQ. Trimming shortened V by 2 bases and J by 3 bases, and 14 bases separated the two germline ends. CDR3 sequence: CASSLQGQSDYGYTF. The CDR3 DNA sequence: TGCGCCAGCAGCTTACAGGGCCAATCTGACTATGGCTACACCTTC.

The sample holds a few counts of this clone. The rearrangement uses TRBV2 and TRBJ1-6, with D possibly matching TRBD1 (6 bases). CDR1 is SNHLY, CDR2 FYNNEI, per germline. V was cut by 5 bases and J by 3 bases, with 17 bases left in between. CDR3 length equals 17 residues. DNA for the CDR3: TGTGCCAGCAGTAAAAGTAGGGGGATAGGCTATAATTCACCCCTCCACTTT. Translated: CASSKSRGIGYNSPLHF.

This clone occurred once. The chain carries TRBV3-1 (or the pseudogene TRBV3-2) and TRBJ1-6; 10 nucleotides match TRBD1. This CDR3 contains 16 residues. J was trimmed by 9 bases and V by 2 bases; bases with no gene match: 7. The germline CDR1 and CDR2 sequences are LGHDT and YNNKEL (reference sequence). As DNA, the CDR3 is TGTGCCAGCAGCCAAATGGGGGGACAGGGGTCTTCACCCCTCCACTTT. It is translated as CASSQMGGQGSSPLHF.